Below, 32 T cell receptor beta chains from the same sample are listed, as sequenced in a study of blood T cell repertoires in COVID-19. Sequencing used immunoSEQ multiplex PCR; TCRdb keeps in-frame clones, though not all of them. The repertoire holds about 220,000 clones, with around 84% as singletons. The sample consisted of peripheral blood. The receptors come from a man aged 25-40 years with active or convalescent COVID-19.

The rearrangement links TRBV4-3 to TRBJ1-5, with D tentatively TRBD1 (6 bases). This CDR3 region has 16 residues. The V gene lost 4 bases and the J gene lost 2 bases, with 15 bases spanning the gap. Germline V gene sequence: CDR1 LGHNA, CDR2 YSLEER. The CDR3 region is CASSPYRDGGNQPQHF. The CDR3 DNA sequence: TGCGCCAGCAGCCCTTACAGGGACGGCGGCAATCAGCCCCAGCATTTT.

This chain connects TRBV30 to TRBJ1-5; D remains unclear. This CDR3 is 14 amino acids long. Trimming left V 4 bases short and J 6 bases short, with 16 bases between. Germline V gene data show CDR1 as GTSNPN and CDR2 as SVGIG (reference sequence). The CDR3 loop is CAWNPGPGGQPQHF. The CDR3, as DNA: TGTGCCTGGAACCCGGGCCCAGGAGGTCAGCCCCAGCATTTT.

The V and J genes are TRBV27 and TRBJ2-3, with D unresolved. The CDR3 length is 15 residues. Germline assignment: CDR1 MNHEY and CDR2 SMNVEV (reference sequence). V was shortened by 0 bases and J by 1 base, with 8 bases between the two germline ends. This chain's CDR3 is CASSLSMSGTDTQYF. The CDR3 nucleotides read TGTGCCAGCAGTTTATCGATGAGCGGCACAGATACGCAGTATTTT.

The chain links TRBV3-1 (or the pseudogene TRBV3-2) to TRBJ2-3, with 10 bases lining up with TRBD2. This CDR3 has 18 residues. The V gene end was trimmed by 4 bases and the J gene end by 0 bases; junction bases not matched to a gene: 10. Germline V lookup: CDR1 LGHDT, CDR2 YNNKEL (reference sequence). CDR3 bases: TGTGCCAGCAGCCCCCCGGGAGCGGGAGGGCAAAGCACAGATACGCAGTATTTT. Protein product: CASSPPGAGGQSTDTQYF.

The chain carries TRBV15 and TRBJ2-2, with TRBD2 matching over 8 bases. The CDR3 runs to 15 residues. Trimming removed 1 base from V and 4 bases from J; junction bases left unmatched: 2. The germline gives CDR1 LNHNV, CDR2 YYDKDF (reference sequence). The CDR3 bases are TGTGCCACCAGCAGAGCCGGGGGGGCCACCGGGGAGCTGTTTTTT. It codes for CATSRAGGATGELFF.

This sequence joins TRBV11-2 and TRBJ2-2, with TRBD2 matching over 16 bases. Trimming removed 4 bases from V and 6 bases from J; junction bases left unmatched: 11. This CDR3 spans 19 amino acids. The V gene's germline CDR1 is SGHAT and CDR2 FQNNGV. As DNA, the CDR3 is TGTGCCAGCAGCTCCCCGGGACTAGCGGGGGGGCCTGGAGCCGGGGAGCTGTTTTTT. It encodes CASSSPGLAGGPGAGELFF.

V usage is TRBV7-2 and J usage is TRBJ2-2, with D perhaps TRBD1 (6 bases). Trimming removed 1 base from V and 7 bases from J, with 10 bases in between. The CDR3 consists of 14 residues. Germline lookup yields CDR1 SGHTA and CDR2 FQGNSA. As DNA, the CDR3 is TGTGCCAGCAGCTTAGACAGGGCAATCGGGGAGCTGTTTTTT. The encoded protein is CASSLDRAIGELFF.

The chain joins TRBV18 to TRBJ2-7; D call uncertain. V dropped 3 bases and J dropped 6 bases, with 9 bases sitting between them. Germline lookup yields CDR1 KGHSH and CDR2 LQKENI. This CDR3 is built from 12 residues. The CDR3 sequence is CASSPQSFEQYF. In nucleotides, the CDR3 is TGTGCCAGCTCACCCCAGTCATTCGAGCAGTACTTC.

The chain couples TRBV5-1 to TRBJ2-1; D call uncertain. V was pared by 0 bases and J by 3 bases, with 4 bases between. In germline, CDR1 is SGHRS, CDR2 YFSETQ. The CDR3 contains 13 residues. This CDR3 reads CASSLGLYNEQFF. The CDR3 DNA follows: TGCGCCAGCAGCTTGGGTCTCTACAATGAGCAGTTCTTC. The full variable domain, completed using reference TRBV5-1 and TRBJ2-1, is KAGVTQTPRYLIKTRGQQVTLSCSPISGHRSVSWYQQTPGQGLQFLFEYFSETQRNKGNFPGRFSGRQFSNSRSEMNVSTLELGDSALYLCASSLGLYNEQFFGPGTRLTVL.

The chain links TRBV29-1 to TRBJ1-4; no clear D. Germline V CDR1 and CDR2: SQVTM, ANQGSEA. This CDR3 is 11 amino acids long. The DNA of the CDR3 is TGCACCCACCCGGTCGTCGGTAAACTGTTTTTT. Translation gives CTHPVVGKLFF.

V and J are TRBV13 and TRBJ2-1, with D possibly TRBD2 on 5 matching bases. Deletions cut 2 bases from V and 0 bases from J, with 14 bases between. Per the germline V gene, CDR1 is PRHDT and CDR2 is FYEKMQ (reference sequence). This CDR3 has 17 amino acids. The CDR3 nucleotides are TGTGCCAGCAGCTTATTAGATCGGGAAAGCTCCTACAATGAGCAGTTCTTC. Its translation is CASSLLDRESSYNEQFF.

The rearrangement joins TRBV9 to TRBJ2-3, with D possibly matching TRBD2 (5 bases). Germline loops: CDR1 SGDLS, CDR2 YYNGEE. This CDR3 is 16 amino acids long. V lost 3 bases and J 4 bases, leaving 18 bases between the germline ends. CDR3 protein: CASSAREGPSADTQYF. For the CDR3, the DNA is TGTGCCAGCAGCGCCCGAGAGGGCCCCAGCGCAGATACGCAGTATTTT.

The genes are TRBV12-5 and TRBJ2-1, with D maybe TRBD2 (5 bases). Trimming took off 8 bases at V and 7 bases at J, with 18 bases between the two ends. The germline V gene encodes CDR1 LGHNT and CDR2 FRNRAP. CDR3 length equals 14 residues. In DNA form, the CDR3 reads TGTGCTAGTAAAGGTTGGGAGTTGGGGAATGAGCAGTTCTTC. Translation: CASKGWELGNEQFF. Full variable domain (missing parts from reference TRBV12-5 and TRBJ2-1): DARVTQTPRHKVTEMGQEVTMRCQPILGHNTVFWYRQTMMQGLELLAYFRNRAPLDDSGMPKDRFSAEMPDATLATLKIQPSEPRDSAVYFCASKGWELGNEQFFGPGTRLTVL.

This CDR3 reads CASSIRDRGTEAFF. The CDR3 DNA reads TGTGCCAGCAGTATCCGGGACAGGGGCACTGAAGCTTTCTTT. This rearrangement joins TRBV6-6 to TRBJ1-1; 10 bases are a match to TRBD1. Trimming at V came to 5 bases and at J to 4 bases, leaving 4 bases not matched to a gene. The CDR3 consists of 14 residues. Germline assignment: CDR1 MNHNY and CDR2 SVGAGI (reference sequence).

The chain joins TRBV18 to TRBJ1-2; tentatively, D is TRBD1 (5 bases). V lost 3 bases and J 4 bases, leaving 12 bases between the germline ends. CDR1 is KGHSH, CDR2 LQKENI, per germline. The CDR3 length is 14 residues. The CDR3 nucleotides read TGTGCCAGCTCACCGAGAGGAGGGGTCTATGGCTACACCTTC. It is translated as CASSPRGGVYGYTF. The variable domain in full, with the rest retrieved from reference TRBV18 and TRBJ1-2, is NAGVMQNPRHLVRRRGQEARLRCSPMKGHSHVYWYRQLPEEGLKFMVYLQKENIIDESGMPKERFSAEFPKEGPSILRIQQVVRGDSAAYFCASSPRGGVYGYTFGSGTRLTVV.

The V and J genes are TRBV3-1 (or the pseudogene TRBV3-2) and TRBJ2-2; TRBD2 is a possible D gene (6 bases). The germline V gene has CDR1 LGHDT and CDR2 YNNKEL (reference sequence). The CDR3 covers 17 residues. The V gene lost 0 bases and the J gene lost 1 base, with 12 bases spanning the gap. This chain's CDR3 is CASSQDWGVLNTGELFF. The CDR3 coding sequence is TGTGCCAGCAGCCAAGATTGGGGGGTACTGAACACCGGGGAGCTGTTTTTT.

The CDR3 DNA is TGTGCCAGCACTTCAAGCCGGAGGGCGACTGAAGCTTTCTTT. This encodes CASTSSRRATEAFF. V gene TRBV28 combines with J gene TRBJ1-1; no reliable D call. This CDR3 contains 14 residues. In germline, CDR1 is MDHEN, CDR2 SYDVKM. V shed 7 bases and J shed 5 bases, with 17 bases lying between them. Full variable domain (rest looked up from reference TRBV28 and TRBJ1-1): DVKVTQSSRYLVKRTGEKVFLECVQDMDHENMFWYRQDPGLGLRLIYFSYDVKMKEKGDIPEGYSVSREKKERFSLILESASTNQTSMYLCASTSSRRATEAFFGQGTRLTVV.

The CDR3, as DNA: TGTGCCAGCAGCTTAAACGGGTGGAAAAACATTCAGTACTTC. Translated: CASSLNGWKNIQYF. The gene calls are TRBV5-4 and TRBJ2-4; D not certain. The ends were cut back, 2 bases at V and 4 bases at J, with 10 bases in the middle. CDR1 is SGHNT, CDR2 YYREEE, per germline (reference sequence). The CDR3 is 14 residues long.

The chain combines TRBV6-6 with TRBJ1-5; unclear D gene. The CDR3 contains 16 residues. V dropped 5 bases and J dropped 0 bases, with 14 bases sitting between them. The germline V gene has CDR1 MNHNY and CDR2 SVGAGI (reference sequence). The CDR3 nucleotides are TGTGCCAGCAGTCGAGGAGGAGAATATAGCAATCAGCCCCAGCATTTT. It translates to CASSRGGEYSNQPQHF.

The chain joins TRBV30 to TRBJ1-1; unclear D gene. The germline V gene has CDR1 GTSNPN and CDR2 SVGIG (reference sequence). V was shortened by 2 bases and J by 1 base, with 8 bases between the two germline ends. This CDR3 is built from 13 residues. The CDR3 protein is CAWSRGRNTEAFF. CDR3 nucleotide sequence: TGTGCCTGGAGTAGAGGGAGGAACACTGAAGCTTTCTTT.

The chain has TRBV18 and TRBJ1-2, with 8 nucleotides matching TRBD1. V trimming: 5 bases; J trimming: 5 bases; junction bases outside the gene matches: 7. CDR1 and CDR2 (germline): KGHSH, LQKENI. CDR3 length: 14 residues. The CDR3 sequence: CASSEGQGKYGYTF. DNA for the CDR3: TGTGCCAGCTCAGAAGGACAGGGAAAGTATGGCTACACCTTC.

The chain joins TRBV20-1 to TRBJ2-2, with TRBD1 matching 8 bases. This CDR3 is 14 amino acids long. V lost 3 bases and J lost 3; bases outside the gene matches: 3. Germline values: CDR1 DFQATT, CDR2 SNEGSKA (reference sequence). As DNA, the CDR3 is TGCAGTGCTAGTGACAGGGGCCACACCGGGGAGCTGTTTTTT. The encoded protein is CSASDRGHTGELFF.

The chain carries TRBV18 and TRBJ1-1; a possible D gene is TRBD1 (6 bases). Germline V lookup: CDR1 KGHSH, CDR2 LQKENI. The CDR3 is 13 amino acids. Trimming removed 4 bases at V and 4 bases at J, with 10 bases between. The CDR3 nucleotides read TGTGCCAGCTCACGCACAGGGTTCACTGAAGCTTTCTTT. This sequence encodes CASSRTGFTEAFF.

The chain combines TRBV5-1 with TRBJ1-5; TRBD1 aligns across 8 bases. V gave up 1 base and J gave up 6 bases; unmatched junction bases: 12. Germline V gives CDR1 SGHRS, CDR2 YFSETQ. The CDR3 has 17 residues. In DNA, the CDR3 is TGCGCCAGCAGCTTGAGAGACAGGGGAGGGGGTTCTCAGCCCCAGCATTTT. This sequence encodes CASSLRDRGGGSQPQHF.

The CDR3 coding sequence is TGTGCCAGCAATACAGCAATAGGTGGCTACACCTTC. Amino acids: CASNTAIGGYTF. The V gene is TRBV6-5, the J gene TRBJ1-2; D is ambiguous. The V gene's germline CDR1 is MNHEY and CDR2 SVGAGI. This CDR3 spans 12 amino acids. Trimming stripped 7 bases from V and 7 bases from J, with 13 bases between.

The chain joins TRBV19 to TRBJ2-5, with D tentatively TRBD1 (6 bases). V was cut by 3 bases and J by 4 bases, with 21 bases left in between. The length of the CDR3 is 17 residues. Germline V CDR1 and CDR2: LNHDA, SQIVND (reference sequence). CDR3 protein: CASSMDRLTAPGETQYF. The CDR3 DNA sequence: TGTGCCAGTAGTATGGACAGACTTACGGCGCCCGGAGAGACCCAGTACTTC.

The V call is TRBV30, the J call TRBJ1-2; TRBD1 might be the D (5 bases). The V and J ends lost 2 bases and 8 bases respectively, with 15 bases between them. In germline, CDR1 is GTSNPN, CDR2 SVGIG (reference sequence). The CDR3 runs to 13 residues. CDR3 amino acids: CAWSRGATRGYTF. As DNA, the CDR3 is TGTGCCTGGAGTCGCGGGGCAACGCGGGGCTACACCTTC. Combining the CDR3 with reference TRBV30 and TRBJ1-2 gives the whole variable domain SQTIHQWPATLVQPVGSPLSLECTVEGTSNPNLYWYRQAAGRGLQLLFYSVGIGQISSEVPQNLSASRPQDRQFILSSKKLLLSDSGFYLCAWSRGATRGYTFGSGTRLTVV.

In its sample, this clone was seen once. This chain connects TRBV2 to TRBJ2-5; 7 nucleotides align to TRBD2. The ends lost 10 bases at V and 4 bases at J; junction bases unmatched: 12. CDR1 and CDR2 (germline): SNHLY, FYNNEI. This CDR3 is built from 14 residues. The CDR3 DNA is TGTGCCACCAACGGCAGGACGGGAGGAGAGACCCAGTACTTC. Translation: CATNGRTGGETQYF.

J is TRBJ2-7 and V is TRBV2; 10 bases map to TRBD2. CDR1 SNHLY and CDR2 FYNNEI come from the germline V gene. V dropped 7 bases and J dropped 1; count of bases not matched to a gene: 10. The CDR3 totals 16 residues. CDR3 sequence reads: CASTRGRTSGSYEQYF. The CDR3 nucleotides are TGTGCCAGCACCCGCGGCCGGACTAGCGGTTCCTACGAGCAGTACTTC.

This clone was detected once. This chain links TRBV9 with TRBJ1-2; the D gene is possibly TRBD1 (6 bases). Germline V gene sequence: CDR1 SGDLS, CDR2 YYNGEE. CDR3 length equals 17 residues. The V end was cut by 6 bases, the J end by 6 bases, with 27 bases between. DNA for the CDR3: TGTGCCAGCACCCGTCGGGTTAGACGGGGGGCGGAAGATGGCTACACCTTC. Its protein product is CASTRRVRRGAEDGYTF.

This sequence joins TRBV29-1 and TRBJ2-7; TRBD2 aligns across 12 bases. The CDR3 sequence is 16 residues long. Trimming removed 5 bases from V and 2 bases from J; junction bases left unmatched: 10. Per germline, CDR1 SQVTM and CDR2 ANQGSEA. The CDR3 DNA follows: TGCAGCGTTCGATTCCTTCGACTAGCGGGGGCCTACGAGCAGTACTTC. It yields the protein CSVRFLRLAGAYEQYF.

The chain combines TRBV27 with TRBJ2-7; possible D gene TRBD1, 7 bases. Trimming shortened V by 6 bases and J by 2 bases, and 20 bases separated the two germline ends. Germline lookup yields CDR1 MNHEY and CDR2 SMNVEV (reference sequence). The CDR3 is 16 amino acids. CDR3 bases: TGTGCCAGCAGCCACATACTACCAGGGGGGACCTACGAGCAGTACTTC. Protein: CASSHILPGGTYEQYF.